This T cell receptor beta chain comes out of a study of blood T cell repertoires in COVID-19. In the study overall: Acute and convalescent COVID-19 specimens originated in the United States, Italy and Spain. The analysed material was cDNA or gDNA that came from T cells, B-cell-depleted T cells, or PBMCs.

As originally analysed: Estimation of nucleated cell counts was performed using reference gene primer amplification. Here immunoSEQ multiplex PCR was the method, and the copy in TCRdb shows in-frame clones only, minus some. For V, J and clone size, that table is used; D and trimming come from the DNA. Here the sample spans 140,000 to 150,000 clones, more than 70% being singletons. V gave up 5 bases and J gave up 7 bases, with 11 bases separating them. There are 13 residues in the CDR3. Looked up from germline, CDR1 is LNHDA and CDR2 is SQIVND (reference sequence). The rearrangement uses TRBV19 and TRBJ1-4, with D hard to call. Sequenced: peripheral blood. The TCR comes from a woman in her forties or fifties with acute or convalescent COVID-19. This CDR3 reads CASSSRSSEKLFF. The CDR3 coding sequence is TGTGCCAGTAGTTCCCGGTCCTCTGAAAAACTGTTTTTT.